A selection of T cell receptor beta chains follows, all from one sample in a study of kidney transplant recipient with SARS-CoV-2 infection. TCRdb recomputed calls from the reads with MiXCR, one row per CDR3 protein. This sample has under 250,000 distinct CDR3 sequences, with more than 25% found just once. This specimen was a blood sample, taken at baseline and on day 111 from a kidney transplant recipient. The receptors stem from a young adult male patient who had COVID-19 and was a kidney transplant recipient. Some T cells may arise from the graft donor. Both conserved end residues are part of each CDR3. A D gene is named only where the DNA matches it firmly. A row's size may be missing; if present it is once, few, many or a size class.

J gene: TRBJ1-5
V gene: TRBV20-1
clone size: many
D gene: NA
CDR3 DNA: TGCAGTGCTAGAGAAGGGGGAGGCGGGAGCAATCAGCCCCAGCATTTT
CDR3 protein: CSAREGGGGSNQPQHF

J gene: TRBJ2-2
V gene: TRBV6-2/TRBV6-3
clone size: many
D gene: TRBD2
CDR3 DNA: TGTGCCAGCAGCCCCCAACTACGGGCTAGCGGGAGAACCGGGGAGCTGTTTTTT
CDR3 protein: CASSPQLRASGRTGELFF

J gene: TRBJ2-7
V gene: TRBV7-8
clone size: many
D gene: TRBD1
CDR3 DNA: TGTGCCAGCACCACAGGGGTGGGCTCCTACGAGCAGTACTTC
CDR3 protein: CASTTGVGSYEQYF

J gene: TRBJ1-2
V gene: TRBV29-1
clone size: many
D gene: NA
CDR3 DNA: TGCAGCGTCACCGTCCGGGGGACATTCAACTATGGCTACACCTTC
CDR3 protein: CSVTVRGTFNYGYTF

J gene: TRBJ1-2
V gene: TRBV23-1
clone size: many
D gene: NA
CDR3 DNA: TGCGCCAGCAGTTATTGGAGGCTACGCAGAAAGACCTATGGCTACACCTTC
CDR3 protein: CASSYWRLRRKTYGYTF

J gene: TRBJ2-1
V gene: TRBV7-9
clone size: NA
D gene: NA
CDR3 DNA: TGTGCCGGCAGCTCCTTTAGGTGGGAAATCAATGAGCAGTTCTTC
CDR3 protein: CAGSSFRWEINEQFF

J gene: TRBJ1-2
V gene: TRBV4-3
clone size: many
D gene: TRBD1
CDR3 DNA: TGCGCCAGCAGCCAACCCGGGACAGCCCCTTTGGGCTACACCTTC
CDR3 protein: CASSQPGTAPLGYTF

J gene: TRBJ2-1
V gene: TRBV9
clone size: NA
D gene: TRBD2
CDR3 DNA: TGTGCCAGCAGAGGACTAGCCCGGGGGCAGTTCTTC
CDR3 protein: CASRGLARGQFF

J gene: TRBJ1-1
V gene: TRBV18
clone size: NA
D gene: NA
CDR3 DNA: TGTGCCAGCTCACCGTCCGGAATGTTGCATTACACTGAAGCTTTCTTT
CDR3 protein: CASSPSGMLHYTEAFF

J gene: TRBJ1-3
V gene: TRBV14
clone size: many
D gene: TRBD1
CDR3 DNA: TGTGCCAGCAGCCAAGATCAGGGGACAGTCTCTGGAAACACCATATATTTT
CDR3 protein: CASSQDQGTVSGNTIYF

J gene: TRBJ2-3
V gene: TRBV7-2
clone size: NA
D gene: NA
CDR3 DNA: TGTGCCAGCAGCTCTCGCCGAGCCCTCACAGATACGCAGTATTTT
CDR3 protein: CASSSRRALTDTQYF

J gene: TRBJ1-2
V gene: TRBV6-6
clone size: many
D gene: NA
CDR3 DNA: TGTGCCAGCAGTGAGGTGTTAGGTGGGAGAAAGACCTATGGCTACACCTTC
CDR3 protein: CASSEVLGGRKTYGYTF

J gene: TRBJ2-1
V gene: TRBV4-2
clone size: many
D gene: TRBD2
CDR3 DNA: TGTGCCAGCAGCCAAGCAGCGGGAGTAAATGAGCAGTTCTTC
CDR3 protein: CASSQAAGVNEQFF

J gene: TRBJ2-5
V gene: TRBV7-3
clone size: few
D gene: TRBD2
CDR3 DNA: TGTGCCAGCAGCTTAAGGGCGGGAGCGGGGGAGACCCAGTACTTC
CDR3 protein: CASSLRAGAGETQYF

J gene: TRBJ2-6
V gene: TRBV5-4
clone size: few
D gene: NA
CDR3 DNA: TGTGCCAGCAGCTCCCCAGGGGCTGGGGCCAACGTCCTGACTTTC
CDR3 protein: CASSSPGAGANVLTF

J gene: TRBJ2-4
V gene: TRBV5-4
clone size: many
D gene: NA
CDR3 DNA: TGTGCCAGCAGCAGGAGCCAGACCGGGCGGGACATTCAGTACTTC
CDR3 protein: CASSRSQTGRDIQYF

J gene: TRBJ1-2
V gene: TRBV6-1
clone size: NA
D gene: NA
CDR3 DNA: TGTGCCGGCAGTGAAGGGTGGTATTATGGCTACACCTTC
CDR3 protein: CAGSEGWYYGYTF

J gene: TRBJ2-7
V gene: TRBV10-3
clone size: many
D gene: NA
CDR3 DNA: TGTGCCATCAGAGGGGGGGGGTTCGCCGAGCAGTACTTC
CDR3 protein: CAIRGGGFAEQYF

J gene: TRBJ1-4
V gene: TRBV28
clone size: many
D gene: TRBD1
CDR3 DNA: TGTGCCAGCAGTTTTAAGGACAGGGGAGAAAAACTGTTTTTT
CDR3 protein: CASSFKDRGEKLFF

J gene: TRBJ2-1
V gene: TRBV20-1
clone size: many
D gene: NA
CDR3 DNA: TGCAGTGCAGATATCACTCGCAATGAGCAGTTCTTC
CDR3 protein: CSADITRNEQFF

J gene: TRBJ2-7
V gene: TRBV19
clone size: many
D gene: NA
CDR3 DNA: TGTGCCAGTAGTAGGACCGGGACGTATTCCTACGAGCAGTACTTC
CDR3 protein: CASSRTGTYSYEQYF

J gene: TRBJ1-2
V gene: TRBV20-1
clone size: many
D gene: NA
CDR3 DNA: TGCAGTGCTAGAGACGAGACTGGAGACTATGGCTACACCTTC
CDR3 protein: CSARDETGDYGYTF

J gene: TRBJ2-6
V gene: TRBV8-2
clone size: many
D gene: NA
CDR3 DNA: TGTGGCAGACGTCCAAGGATAACACAAAGTCGGGCCAACGTCCTGACTTTC
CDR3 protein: CGRRPRITQSRANVLTF

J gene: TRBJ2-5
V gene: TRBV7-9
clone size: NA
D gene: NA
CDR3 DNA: TGTGCCAGCAGCCCCGTAGGACAGCAACTAACGGGGGAGACCCAGTACTTC
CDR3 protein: CASSPVGQQLTGETQYF

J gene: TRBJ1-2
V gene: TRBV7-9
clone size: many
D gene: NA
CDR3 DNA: TGTGCCAGCAGCTGGAGAATATACCATGGAAAGACCTATGGCTACACCTTC
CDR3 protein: CASSWRIYHGKTYGYTF

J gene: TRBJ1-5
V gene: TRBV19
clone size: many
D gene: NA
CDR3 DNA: TGTGCCAGTAGGGGGGATGGGGGGCCCCAGCATTTT
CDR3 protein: CASRGDGGPQHF

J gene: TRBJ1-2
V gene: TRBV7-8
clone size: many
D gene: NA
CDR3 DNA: TGTGCCAGCAGCTACCGGGGGGATGGCAGCTATGGCTACACCTTC
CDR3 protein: CASSYRGDGSYGYTF

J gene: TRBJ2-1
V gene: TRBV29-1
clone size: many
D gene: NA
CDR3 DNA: TGCAGCGTTGTTGGGCTGAGTGTTTACAATGAGCAGTTCTTC
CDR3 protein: CSVVGLSVYNEQFF

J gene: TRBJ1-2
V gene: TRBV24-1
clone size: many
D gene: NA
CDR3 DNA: TGTGCCACCAGTATCAAGATTAGTACCAGAAAGACCTATGGCTACACCTTC
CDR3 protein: CATSIKISTRKTYGYTF

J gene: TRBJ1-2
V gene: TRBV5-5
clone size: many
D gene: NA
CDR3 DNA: TGTGCCAGCTGCTTTAATGTCTCGCGAAAGACCTATGGCTACACCTTC
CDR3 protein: CASCFNVSRKTYGYTF

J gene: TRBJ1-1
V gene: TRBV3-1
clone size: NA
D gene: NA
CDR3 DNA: TGTGCCAGCGGCGGAGATCATCCCATTTCAATTCGCACTGAAGCTTTCTTT
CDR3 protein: CASGGDHPISIRTEAFF

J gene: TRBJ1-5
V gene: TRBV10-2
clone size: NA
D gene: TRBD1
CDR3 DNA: TGCGCCAGCAACCGGACAGGAAGTCCAAGCAATAAGCCCCAGCATTTT
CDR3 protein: CASNRTGSPSNKPQHF

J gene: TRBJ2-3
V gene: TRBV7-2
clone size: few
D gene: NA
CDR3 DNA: TGTGCCAGCAGCCCGGGACCACGATTGGAGCAGTATTTT
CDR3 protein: CASSPGPRLEQYF

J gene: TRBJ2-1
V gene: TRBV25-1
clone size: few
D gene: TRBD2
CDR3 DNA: TGTGCCAGCAGTCGGGCGGCGGGGCTAGCGGCCTACAATGAGCAGTTCTTC
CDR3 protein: CASSRAAGLAAYNEQFF

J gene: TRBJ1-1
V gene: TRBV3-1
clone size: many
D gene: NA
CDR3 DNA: TGTGCCAGCAGCCAAGAGGGAGGCAGGGCGGAAGCTTTCTTT
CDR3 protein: CASSQEGGRAEAFF

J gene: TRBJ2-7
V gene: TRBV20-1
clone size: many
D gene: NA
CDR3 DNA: TGCAGTGCGCCGGACGAGACGGGGGAGCAGTACTTC
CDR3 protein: CSAPDETGEQYF

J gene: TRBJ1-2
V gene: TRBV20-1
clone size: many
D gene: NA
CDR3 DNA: TGCAGTGCTTCTAGACCGCTGTTTCGAAAGACCTATGGCTACACCTTC
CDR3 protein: CSASRPLFRKTYGYTF

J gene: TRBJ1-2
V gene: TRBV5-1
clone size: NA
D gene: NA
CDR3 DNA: TGCGCCAGCCGAGGGCTATCGGTTCGAAAGATCTATGGCTACACCTTC
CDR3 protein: CASRGLSVRKIYGYTF

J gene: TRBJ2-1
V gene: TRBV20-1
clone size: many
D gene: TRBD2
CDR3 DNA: TGCAGTGCTAGAGAAGTGGGGACTAGCGGGATATCTGAGCAGTTCTTC
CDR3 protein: CSAREVGTSGISEQFF

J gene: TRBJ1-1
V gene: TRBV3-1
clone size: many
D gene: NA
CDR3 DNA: TGTGCCAGCAGCTGGGGATGTCCCATTTCAATTCGCACTGAAGCTTTCTTT
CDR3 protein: CASSWGCPISIRTEAFF

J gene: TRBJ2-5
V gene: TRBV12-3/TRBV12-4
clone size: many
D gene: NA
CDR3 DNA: TGTGCCAGCAGTTTGGGCAGTGAAGAGACCCAGTACTTC
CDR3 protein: CASSLGSEETQYF

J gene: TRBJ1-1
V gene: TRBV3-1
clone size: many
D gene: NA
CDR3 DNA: TGTGCCAGCAGCGCGACCAATCCCATTTCAATTCGCACTGAAGCTTTCTTT
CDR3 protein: CASSATNPISIRTEAFF

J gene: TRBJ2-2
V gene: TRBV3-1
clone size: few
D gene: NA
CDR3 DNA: TGTGCCAGCAGCGACAGACTTCCCATTTCAGGCTTGACCGGGGAGCTGTTTTTT
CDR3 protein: CASSDRLPISGLTGELFF

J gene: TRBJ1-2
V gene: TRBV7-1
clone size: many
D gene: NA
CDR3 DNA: TGTGCCAGCAGCGATATGGATCACGAGGGAAAGACCTATGGCTACACCTTC
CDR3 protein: CASSDMDHEGKTYGYTF

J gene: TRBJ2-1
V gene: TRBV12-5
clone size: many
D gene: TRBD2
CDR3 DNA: TGTGCTAGTGGTTTGGAGGGACTAGCGGCCAATGAGCAGTTCTTC
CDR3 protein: CASGLEGLAANEQFF